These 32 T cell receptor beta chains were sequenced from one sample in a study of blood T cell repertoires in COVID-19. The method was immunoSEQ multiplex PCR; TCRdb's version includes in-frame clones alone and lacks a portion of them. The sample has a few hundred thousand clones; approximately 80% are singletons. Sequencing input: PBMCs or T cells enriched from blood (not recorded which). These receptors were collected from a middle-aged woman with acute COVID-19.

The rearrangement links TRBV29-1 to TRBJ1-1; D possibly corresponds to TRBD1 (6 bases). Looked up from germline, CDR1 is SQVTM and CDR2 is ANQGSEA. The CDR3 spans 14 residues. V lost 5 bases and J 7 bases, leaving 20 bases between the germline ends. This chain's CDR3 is CSVQRGAGGGEAFF. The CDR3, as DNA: TGCAGCGTTCAACGAGGGGCGGGGGGCGGTGAAGCTTTCTTT.

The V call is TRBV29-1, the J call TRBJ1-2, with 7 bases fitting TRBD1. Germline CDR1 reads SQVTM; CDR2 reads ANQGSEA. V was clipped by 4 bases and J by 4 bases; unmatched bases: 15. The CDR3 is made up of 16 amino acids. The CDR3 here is CSVAPYYLQGLYGYTF. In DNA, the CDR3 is TGCAGCGTTGCGCCCTACTACCTACAGGGGCTCTATGGCTACACCTTC.

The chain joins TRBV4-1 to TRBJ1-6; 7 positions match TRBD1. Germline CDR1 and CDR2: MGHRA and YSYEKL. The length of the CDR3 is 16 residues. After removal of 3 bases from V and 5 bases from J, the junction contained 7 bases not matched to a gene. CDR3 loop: CASSHNSGTDNSPLHF. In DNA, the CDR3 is TGCGCCAGCAGCCACAACTCCGGGACAGATAATTCACCCCTCCACTTT.

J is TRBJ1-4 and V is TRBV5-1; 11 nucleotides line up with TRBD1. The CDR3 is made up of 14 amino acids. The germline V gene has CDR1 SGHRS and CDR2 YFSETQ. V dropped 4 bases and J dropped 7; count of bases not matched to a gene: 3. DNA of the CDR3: TGCGCCAGCAGCCGGGACAGGGGGTCTGAAAAACTGTTTTTT. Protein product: CASSRDRGSEKLFF.

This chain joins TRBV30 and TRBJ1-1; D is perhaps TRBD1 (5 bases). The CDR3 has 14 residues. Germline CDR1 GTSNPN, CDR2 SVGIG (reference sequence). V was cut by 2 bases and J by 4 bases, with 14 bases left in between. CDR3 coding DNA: TGTGCCTGGAGTCCCCGAGGAGGGGCCACTGAAGCTTTCTTT. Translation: CAWSPRGGATEAFF. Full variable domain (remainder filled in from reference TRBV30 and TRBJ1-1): SQTIHQWPATLVQPVGSPLSLECTVEGTSNPNLYWYRQAAGRGLQLLFYSVGIGQISSEVPQNLSASRPQDRQFILSSKKLLLSDSGFYLCAWSPRGGATEAFFGQGTRLTVV.

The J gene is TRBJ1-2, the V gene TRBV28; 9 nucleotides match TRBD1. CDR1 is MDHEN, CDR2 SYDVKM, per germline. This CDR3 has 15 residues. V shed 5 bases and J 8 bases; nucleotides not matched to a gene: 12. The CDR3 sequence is CASSALQGARRGYTF. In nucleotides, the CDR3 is TGTGCCAGCAGTGCGTTACAGGGGGCAAGAAGGGGCTACACCTTC.

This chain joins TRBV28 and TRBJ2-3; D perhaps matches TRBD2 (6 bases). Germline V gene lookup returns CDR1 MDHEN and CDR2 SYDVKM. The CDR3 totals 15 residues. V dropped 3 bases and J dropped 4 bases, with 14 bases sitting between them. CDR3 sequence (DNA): TGTGCCAGCAGTTTGGGGGGAAGTTGGGCAGATACGCAGTATTTT. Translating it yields CASSLGGSWADTQYF.

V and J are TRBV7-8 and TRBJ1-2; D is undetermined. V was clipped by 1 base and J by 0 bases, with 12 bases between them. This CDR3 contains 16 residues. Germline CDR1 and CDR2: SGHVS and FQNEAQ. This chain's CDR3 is CASSLGSRGPNYGYTF. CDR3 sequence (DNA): TGTGCCAGCAGCTTAGGGTCCCGCGGTCCTAACTATGGCTACACCTTC.

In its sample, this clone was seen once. CDR3 nucleotide sequence: TGTGCCAGCAGTCCCGGGAGTTACTCCTACAATGAGCAGTTCTTC. This codes for CASSPGSYSYNEQFF. The rearrangement joins TRBV6-5 to TRBJ2-1; the D gene is possibly TRBD2 (6 bases). The CDR3 contains 15 residues. The germline CDR1 and CDR2 sequences are MNHEY and SVGAGI. V was clipped by 5 bases and J by 0 bases, with 11 bases between them.

The CDR3 DNA follows: TGTGCCAGCAGCGTCAGTTCAGTGGGCAGGGGAGACACCGGGGAGCTGTTTTTT. Protein sequence: CASSVSSVGRGDTGELFF. The rearrangement links TRBV9 to TRBJ2-2; D might be TRBD1 (6 bases). The CDR3 contains 18 residues. Trimming shortened V by 2 bases and J by 3 bases, and 20 bases separated the two germline ends. CDR1 and CDR2 (germline): SGDLS, YYNGEE. The full variable domain, with the rest looked up from reference TRBV9 and TRBJ2-2, is DSGVTQTPKHLITATGQRVTLRCSPRSGDLSVYWYQQSLDQGLQFLIQYYNGEERAKGNILERFSAQQFPDLHSELNLSSLELGDSALYFCASSVSSVGRGDTGELFFGEGSRLTVL.

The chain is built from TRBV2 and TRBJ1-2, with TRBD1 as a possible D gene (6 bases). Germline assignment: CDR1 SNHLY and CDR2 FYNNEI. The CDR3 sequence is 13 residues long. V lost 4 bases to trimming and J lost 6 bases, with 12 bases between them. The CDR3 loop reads CASSGGQGHGYTF. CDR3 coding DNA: TGTGCCAGCAGTGGGGGGCAGGGCCATGGCTACACCTTC.

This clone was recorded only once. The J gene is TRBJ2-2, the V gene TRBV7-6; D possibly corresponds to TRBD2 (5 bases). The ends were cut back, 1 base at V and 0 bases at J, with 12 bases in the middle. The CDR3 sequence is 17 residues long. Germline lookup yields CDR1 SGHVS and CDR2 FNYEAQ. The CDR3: CASSLVGGPSNTGELFF. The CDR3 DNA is TGTGCCAGCAGCTTAGTTGGCGGGCCGTCGAACACCGGGGAGCTGTTTTTT.

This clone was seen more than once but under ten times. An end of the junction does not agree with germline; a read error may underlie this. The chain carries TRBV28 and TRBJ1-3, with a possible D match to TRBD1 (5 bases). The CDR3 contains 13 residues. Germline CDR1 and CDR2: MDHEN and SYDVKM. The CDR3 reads CAGGRRKGNTIYF. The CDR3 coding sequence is TGCGCGGGGGGAAGAAGGAAAGGAAACACCATATATTTT.

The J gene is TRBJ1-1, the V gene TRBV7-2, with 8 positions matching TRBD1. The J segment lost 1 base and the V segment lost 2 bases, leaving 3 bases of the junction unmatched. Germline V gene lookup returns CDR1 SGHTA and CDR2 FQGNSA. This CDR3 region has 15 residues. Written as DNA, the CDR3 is TGTGCCAGCAGCTTATATGGGACAGGGAACACTGAAGCTTTCTTT. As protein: CASSLYGTGNTEAFF.

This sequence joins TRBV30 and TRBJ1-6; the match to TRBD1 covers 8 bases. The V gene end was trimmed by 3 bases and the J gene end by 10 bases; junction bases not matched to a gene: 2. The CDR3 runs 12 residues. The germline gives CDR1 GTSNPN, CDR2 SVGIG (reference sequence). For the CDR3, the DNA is TGTGCCTGGAGGGACAGGGCGTCACCCCTCCACTTT. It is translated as CAWRDRASPLHF.

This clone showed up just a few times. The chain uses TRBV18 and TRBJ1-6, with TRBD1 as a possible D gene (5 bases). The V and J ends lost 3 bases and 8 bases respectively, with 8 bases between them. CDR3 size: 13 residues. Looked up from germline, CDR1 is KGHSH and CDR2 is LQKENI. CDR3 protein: CASSPPRDSPLHF. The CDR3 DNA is TGTGCCAGCTCACCGCCCAGGGATTCACCCCTCCACTTT.

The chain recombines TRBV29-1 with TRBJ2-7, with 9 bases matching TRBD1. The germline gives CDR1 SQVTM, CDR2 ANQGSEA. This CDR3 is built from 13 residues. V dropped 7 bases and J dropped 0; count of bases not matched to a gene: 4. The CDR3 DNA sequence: TGCAGCGGCGGACAGGGGACCTCCTACGAGCAGTACTTC. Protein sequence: CSGGQGTSYEQYF.

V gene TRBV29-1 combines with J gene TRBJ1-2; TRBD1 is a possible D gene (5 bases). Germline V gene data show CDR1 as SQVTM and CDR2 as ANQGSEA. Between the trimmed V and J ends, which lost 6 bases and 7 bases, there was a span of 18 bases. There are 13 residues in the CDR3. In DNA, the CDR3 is TGCAGCGTCCCAGGTTTGGGCAGGGTTGGCTACACCTTC. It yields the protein CSVPGLGRVGYTF.

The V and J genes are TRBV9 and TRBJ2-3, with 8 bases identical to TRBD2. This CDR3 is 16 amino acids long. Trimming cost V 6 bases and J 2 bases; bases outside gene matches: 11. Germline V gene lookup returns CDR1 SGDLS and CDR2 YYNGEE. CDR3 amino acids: CASTTEGRGATDTQYF. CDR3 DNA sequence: TGTGCCAGCACCACCGAGGGGCGGGGGGCCACAGATACGCAGTATTTT.

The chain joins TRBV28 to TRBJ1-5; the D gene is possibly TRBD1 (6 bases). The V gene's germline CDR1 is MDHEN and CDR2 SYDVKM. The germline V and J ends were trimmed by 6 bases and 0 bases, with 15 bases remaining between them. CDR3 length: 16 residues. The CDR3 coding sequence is TGTGCCAGCAGGCACCGGGACACATATAGCAATCAGCCCCAGCATTTT. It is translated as CASRHRDTYSNQPQHF.

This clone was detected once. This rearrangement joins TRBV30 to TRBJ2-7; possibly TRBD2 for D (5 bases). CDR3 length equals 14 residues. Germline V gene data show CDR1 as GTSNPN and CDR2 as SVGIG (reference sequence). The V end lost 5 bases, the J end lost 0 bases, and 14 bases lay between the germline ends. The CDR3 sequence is CAWGRGLSSYEQYF. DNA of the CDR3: TGTGCCTGGGGCCGGGGTTTGAGCTCCTACGAGCAGTACTTC.

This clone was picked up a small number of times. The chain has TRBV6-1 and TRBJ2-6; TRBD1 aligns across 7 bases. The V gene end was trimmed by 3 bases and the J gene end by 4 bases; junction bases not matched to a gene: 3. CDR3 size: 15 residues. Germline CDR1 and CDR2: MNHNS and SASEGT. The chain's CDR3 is CASSETGTGANVLTF. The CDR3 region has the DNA TGTGCCAGCAGTGAGACAGGGACCGGGGCCAACGTCCTGACTTTC.

The CDR3 is CASSLGRKYEQYF. CDR3 bases: TGCGCCAGCAGCTTGGGCAGAAAATACGAGCAGTACTTC. This chain links TRBV5-1 with TRBJ2-7; D ambiguous. The CDR3 covers 13 residues. Germline lookup yields CDR1 SGHRS and CDR2 YFSETQ. Trimming cost V 0 bases and J 4 bases, with 8 bases left between them. Full variable domain (rest looked up from reference TRBV5-1 and TRBJ2-7): KAGVTQTPRYLIKTRGQQVTLSCSPISGHRSVSWYQQTPGQGLQFLFEYFSETQRNKGNFPGRFSGRQFSNSRSEMNVSTLELGDSALYLCASSLGRKYEQYFGPGTRLTVT.

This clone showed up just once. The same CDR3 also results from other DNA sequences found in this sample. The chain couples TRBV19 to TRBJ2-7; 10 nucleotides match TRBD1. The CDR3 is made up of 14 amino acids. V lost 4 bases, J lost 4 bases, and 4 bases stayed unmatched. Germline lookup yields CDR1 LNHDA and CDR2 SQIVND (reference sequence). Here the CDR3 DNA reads TGTGCCAGTAGTACGAGACAGGGGGCGTACGAGCAGTACTTC. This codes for CASSTRQGAYEQYF.

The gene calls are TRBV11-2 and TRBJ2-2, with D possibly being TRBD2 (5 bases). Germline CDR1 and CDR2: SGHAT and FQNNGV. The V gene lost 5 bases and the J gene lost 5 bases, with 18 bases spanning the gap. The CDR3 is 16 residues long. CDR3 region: CASSPFPRPGTGELFF. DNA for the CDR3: TGTGCCAGCAGCCCCTTCCCCAGACCGGGGACCGGGGAGCTGTTTTTT. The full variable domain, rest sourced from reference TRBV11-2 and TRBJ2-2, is EAGVAQSPRYKIIEKRQSVAFWCNPISGHATLYWYQQILGQGPKLLIQFQNNGVVDDSQLPKDRFSAERLKGVDSTLKIQPAKLEDSAVYLCASSPFPRPGTGELFFGEGSRLTVL.

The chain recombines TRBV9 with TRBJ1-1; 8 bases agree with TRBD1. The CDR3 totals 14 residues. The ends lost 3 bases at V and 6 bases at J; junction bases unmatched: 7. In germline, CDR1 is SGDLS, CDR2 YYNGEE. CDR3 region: CASSAQTGVPEAFF. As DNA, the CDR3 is TGTGCCAGCAGCGCCCAGACAGGGGTCCCTGAAGCTTTCTTT.

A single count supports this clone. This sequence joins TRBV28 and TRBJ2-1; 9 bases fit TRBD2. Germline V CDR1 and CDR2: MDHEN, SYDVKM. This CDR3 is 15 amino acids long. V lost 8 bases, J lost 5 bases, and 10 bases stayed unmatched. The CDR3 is CASSARTSADNEQFF. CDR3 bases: TGTGCCAGCTCCGCGAGGACTAGCGCCGACAATGAGCAGTTCTTC.

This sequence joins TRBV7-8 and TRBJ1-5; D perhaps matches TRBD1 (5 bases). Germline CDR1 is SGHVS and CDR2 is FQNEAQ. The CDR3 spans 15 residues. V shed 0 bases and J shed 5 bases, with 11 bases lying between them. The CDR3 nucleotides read TGTGCCAGCAGCTTAGCAGGGACGGGAGATCAGCCCCAGCATTTT. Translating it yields CASSLAGTGDQPQHF.

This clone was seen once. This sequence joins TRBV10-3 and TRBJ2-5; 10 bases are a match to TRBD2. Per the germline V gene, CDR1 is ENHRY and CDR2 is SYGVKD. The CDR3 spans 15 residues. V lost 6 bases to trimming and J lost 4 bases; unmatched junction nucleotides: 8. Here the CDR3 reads CAISKSGGAGETQYF. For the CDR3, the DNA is TGTGCCATCAGCAAAAGCGGGGGGGCGGGAGAGACCCAGTACTTC.

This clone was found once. CDR3 sequence reads: CASSPGGGVEKLFF. CDR3 coding DNA: TGTGCCAGCAGCCCTGGGGGGGGCGTTGAAAAACTGTTTTTT. The rearrangement uses TRBV7-2 and TRBJ1-4, with D tentatively TRBD1 (6 bases). V was shortened by 5 bases and J by 7 bases, with 14 bases between the two germline ends. The CDR3 covers 14 residues. CDR1 SGHTA and CDR2 FQGNSA come from the germline V gene.

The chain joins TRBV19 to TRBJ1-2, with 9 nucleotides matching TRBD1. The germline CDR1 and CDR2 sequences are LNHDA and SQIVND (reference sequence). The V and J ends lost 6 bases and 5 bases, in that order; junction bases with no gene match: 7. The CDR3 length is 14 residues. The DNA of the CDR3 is TGTGCCAGTAGCAACAGGGGGCGGTATTATGGCTACACCTTC. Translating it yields CASSNRGRYYGYTF. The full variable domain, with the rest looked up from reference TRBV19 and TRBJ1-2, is DGGITQSPKYLFRKEGQNVTLSCEQNLNHDAMYWYRQDPGQGLRLIYYSQIVNDFQKGDIAEGYSVSREKKESFPLTVTSAQKNPTAFYLCASSNRGRYYGYTFGSGTRLTVV.

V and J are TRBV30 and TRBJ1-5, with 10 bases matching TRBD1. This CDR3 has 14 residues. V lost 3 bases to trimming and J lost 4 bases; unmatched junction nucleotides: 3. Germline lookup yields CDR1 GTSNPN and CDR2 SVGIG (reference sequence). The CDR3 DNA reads TGTGCCTGGAGGGCGGGACAGGGGAATCAGCCCCAGCATTTT. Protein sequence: CAWRAGQGNQPQHF.